This T cell receptor beta chain was obtained from a study of blood T cell repertoires in COVID-19. The V gene lost 3 bases and the J gene lost 3 bases, with 11 bases spanning the gap. Germline V CDR1 and CDR2: LNHDA, SQIVND (reference sequence). This CDR3 has 14 residues. Donors were grouped by their self-reported clinical history. Clones were read by immunoSEQ multiplex PCR, and TCRdb kept only the in-frame ones, dropping some. In the table there are under 300,000 clones, around 89% of which are singletons. V usage is TRBV19 and J usage is TRBJ1-2; maybe TRBD1 (5 bases). This receptor was taken from a woman in her 40s with acute COVID-19. Material for sequencing was PBMCs or T cells enriched from blood (not recorded which). CDR3 sequence (DNA): TGTGCCAGTAGTATTCCAGGGATCTACTATGGCTACACCTTC. It yields the protein CASSIPGIYYGYTF.